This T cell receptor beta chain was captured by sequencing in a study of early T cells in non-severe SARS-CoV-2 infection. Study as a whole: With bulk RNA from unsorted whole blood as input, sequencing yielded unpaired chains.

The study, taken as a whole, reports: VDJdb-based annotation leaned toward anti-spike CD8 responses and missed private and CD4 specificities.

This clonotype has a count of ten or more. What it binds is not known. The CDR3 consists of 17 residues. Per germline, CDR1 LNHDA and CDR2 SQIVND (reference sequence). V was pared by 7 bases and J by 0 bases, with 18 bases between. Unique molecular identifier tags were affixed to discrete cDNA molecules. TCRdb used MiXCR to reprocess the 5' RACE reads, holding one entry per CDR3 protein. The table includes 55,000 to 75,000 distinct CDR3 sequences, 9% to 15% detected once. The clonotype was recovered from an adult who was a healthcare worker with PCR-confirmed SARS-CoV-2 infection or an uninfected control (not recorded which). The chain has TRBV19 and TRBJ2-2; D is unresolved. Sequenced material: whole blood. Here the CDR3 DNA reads TGTGCCAGTAAGGCCCTGGGTGTTGGGCCGAACACCGGGGAGCTGTTTTTT. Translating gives CASKALGVGPNTGELFF. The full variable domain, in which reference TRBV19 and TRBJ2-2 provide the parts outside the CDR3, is DGGITQSPKYLFRKEGQNVTLSCEQNLNHDAMYWYRQDPGQGLRLIYYSQIVNDFQKGDIAEGYSVSREKKESFPLTVTSAQKNPTAFYLCASKALGVGPNTGELFFGEGSRLTVL.